The next 2 T cell receptor beta chains were all read from a single sample in a study of CD8+ T cells in alopecia areata. cDNA serving as the sequencing template came from extracted, reverse transcribed RNA. Generated by immunoSEQ multiplex PCR, the TCRdb table keeps only in-frame clones and is missing some. The sample records about 180,000 clones, 53% being singletons. Treatment in this sample: oral pan-JAK inhibitor, 5-10 mg twice daily. Here the sequenced sample was CD8+ T cells sorted from blood, taken at week 24, from a patient treated with tofacitinib. These receptors were taken from a human donor with alopecia areata.

This chain joins TRBV27 and TRBJ1-5, with 10 positions matching TRBD1. The CDR3 runs 15 residues. The ends lost 3 bases at V and 4 bases at J; junction bases unmatched: 3. Per the germline V gene, CDR1 is MNHEY and CDR2 is SMNVEV (reference sequence). The CDR3 DNA sequence: TGTGCCAGCAGTTTGGGACAGGGGAGGAATCAGCCCCAGCATTTT. Amino acid sequence: CASSLGQGRNQPQHF.

This clone was recorded only once. The chain employs TRBV4-3 and TRBJ1-5, with D unresolved. Trimming pared 4 bases from V and 0 bases from J, leaving 10 bases between. CDR3 length: 15 amino acids. Germline V lookup: CDR1 LGHNA, CDR2 YSLEER. The CDR3 sequence: CASSPGRISNQPQHF. DNA for the CDR3: TGCGCCAGCAGCCCAGGACGGATTAGCAATCAGCCCCAGCATTTT.